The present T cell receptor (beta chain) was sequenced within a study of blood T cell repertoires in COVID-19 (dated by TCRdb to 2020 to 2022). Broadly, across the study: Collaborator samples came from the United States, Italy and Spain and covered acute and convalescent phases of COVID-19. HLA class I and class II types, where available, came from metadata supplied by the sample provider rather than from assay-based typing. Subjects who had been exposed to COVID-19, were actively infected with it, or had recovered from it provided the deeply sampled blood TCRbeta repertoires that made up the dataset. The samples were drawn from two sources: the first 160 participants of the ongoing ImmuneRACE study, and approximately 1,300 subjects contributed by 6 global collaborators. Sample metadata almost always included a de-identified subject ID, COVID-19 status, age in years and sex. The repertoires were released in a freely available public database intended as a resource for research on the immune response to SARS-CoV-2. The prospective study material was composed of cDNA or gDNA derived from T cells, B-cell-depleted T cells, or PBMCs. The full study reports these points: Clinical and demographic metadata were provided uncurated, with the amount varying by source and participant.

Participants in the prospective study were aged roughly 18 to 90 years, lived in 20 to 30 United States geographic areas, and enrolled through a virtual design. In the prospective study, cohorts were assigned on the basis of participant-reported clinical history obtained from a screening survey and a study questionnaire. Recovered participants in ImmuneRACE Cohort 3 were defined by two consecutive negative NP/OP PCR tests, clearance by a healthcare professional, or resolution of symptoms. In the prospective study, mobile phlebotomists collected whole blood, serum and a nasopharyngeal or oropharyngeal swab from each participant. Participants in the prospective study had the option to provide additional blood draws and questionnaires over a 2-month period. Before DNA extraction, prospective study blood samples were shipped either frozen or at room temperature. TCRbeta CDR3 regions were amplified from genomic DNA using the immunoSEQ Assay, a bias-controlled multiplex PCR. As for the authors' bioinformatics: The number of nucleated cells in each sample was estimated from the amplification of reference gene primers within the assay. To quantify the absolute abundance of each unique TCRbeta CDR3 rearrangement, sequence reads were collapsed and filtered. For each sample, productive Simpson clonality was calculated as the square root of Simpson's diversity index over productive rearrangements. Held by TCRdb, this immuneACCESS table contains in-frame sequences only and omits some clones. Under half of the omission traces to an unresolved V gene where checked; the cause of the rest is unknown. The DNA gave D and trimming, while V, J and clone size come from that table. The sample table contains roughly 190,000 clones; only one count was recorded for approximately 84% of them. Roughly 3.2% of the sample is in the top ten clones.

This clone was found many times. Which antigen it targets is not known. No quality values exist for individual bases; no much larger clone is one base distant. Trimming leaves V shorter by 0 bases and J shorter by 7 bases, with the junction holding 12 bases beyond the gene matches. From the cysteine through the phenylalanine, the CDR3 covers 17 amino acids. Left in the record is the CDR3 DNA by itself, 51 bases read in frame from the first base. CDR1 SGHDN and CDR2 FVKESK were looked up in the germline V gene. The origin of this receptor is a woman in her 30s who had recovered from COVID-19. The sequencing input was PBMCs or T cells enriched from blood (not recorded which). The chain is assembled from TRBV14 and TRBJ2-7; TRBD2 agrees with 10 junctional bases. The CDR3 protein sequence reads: CASSQDLGLAGEGEQYF. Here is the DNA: TGTGCCAGCAGCCAAGATCTTGGTCTAGCGGGAGAAGGGGAGCAGTACTTC.